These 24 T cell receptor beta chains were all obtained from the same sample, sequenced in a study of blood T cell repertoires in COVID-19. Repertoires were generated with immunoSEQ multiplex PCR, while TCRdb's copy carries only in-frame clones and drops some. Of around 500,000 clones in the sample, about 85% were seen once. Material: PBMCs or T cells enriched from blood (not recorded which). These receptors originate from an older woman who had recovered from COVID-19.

The chain's CDR3 is CATSHDSRYGYTF. CDR3 bases: TGTGCCACATCGCACGACAGCCGCTATGGCTACACCTTC. J is TRBJ1-2 and V is TRBV24-1; TRBD1 is a possible D gene (5 bases). Germline V lookup: CDR1 KGHDR, CDR2 SFDVKD. The CDR3 totals 13 residues. V lost 10 bases and J 4 bases, leaving 15 bases between the germline ends.

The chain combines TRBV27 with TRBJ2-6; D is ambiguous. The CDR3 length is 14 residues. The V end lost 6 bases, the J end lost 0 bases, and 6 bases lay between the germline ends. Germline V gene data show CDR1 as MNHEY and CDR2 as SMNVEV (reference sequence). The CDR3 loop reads CASSLRSGANVLTF. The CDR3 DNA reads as TGTGCCAGCAGCCTCCGCTCTGGGGCCAACGTCCTGACTTTC.

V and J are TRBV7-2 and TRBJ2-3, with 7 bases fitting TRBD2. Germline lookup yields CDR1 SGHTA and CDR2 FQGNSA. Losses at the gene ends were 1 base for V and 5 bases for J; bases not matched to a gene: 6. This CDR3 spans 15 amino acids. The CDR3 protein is CASSLDGGGKDTQYF. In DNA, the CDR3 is TGTGCCAGCAGCTTAGATGGCGGGGGAAAAGATACGCAGTATTTT. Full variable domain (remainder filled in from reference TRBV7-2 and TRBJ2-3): GAGVSQSPSNKVTEKGKDVELRCDPISGHTALYWYRQSLGQGLEFLIYFQGNSAPDKSGLPSDRFSAERTGGSVSTLTIQRTQQEDSAVYLCASSLDGGGKDTQYFGPGTRLTVL.

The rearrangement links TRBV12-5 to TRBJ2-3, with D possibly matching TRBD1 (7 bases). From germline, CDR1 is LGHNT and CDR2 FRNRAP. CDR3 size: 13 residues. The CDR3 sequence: CASWGDSGDTQYF. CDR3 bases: TGTGCCTCTTGGGGGGACAGTGGAGATACGCAGTATTTT.

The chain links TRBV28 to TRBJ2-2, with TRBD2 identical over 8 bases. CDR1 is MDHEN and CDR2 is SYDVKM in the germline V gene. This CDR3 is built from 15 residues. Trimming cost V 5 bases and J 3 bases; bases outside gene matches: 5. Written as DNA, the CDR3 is TGTGCCAGCAGTCGGGGGGGTTGGGACACCGGGGAGCTGTTTTTT. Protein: CASSRGGWDTGELFF.

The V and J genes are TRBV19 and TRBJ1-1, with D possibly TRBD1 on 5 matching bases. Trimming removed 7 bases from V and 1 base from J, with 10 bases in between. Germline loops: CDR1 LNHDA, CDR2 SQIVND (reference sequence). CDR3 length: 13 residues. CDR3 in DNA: TGTGCCAGTACAAGAAGGGGGAACACTGAAGCTTTCTTT. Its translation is CASTRRGNTEAFF.

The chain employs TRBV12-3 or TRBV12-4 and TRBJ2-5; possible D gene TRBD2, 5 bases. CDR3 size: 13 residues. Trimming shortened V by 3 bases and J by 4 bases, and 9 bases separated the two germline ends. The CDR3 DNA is TGTGCCAGCAGTTTTGAACGGGGAGAGACCCAGTACTTC. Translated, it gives CASSFERGETQYF.

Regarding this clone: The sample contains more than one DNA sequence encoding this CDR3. CDR3: CSGRGGTEAFF. The CDR3 DNA reads TGCAGCGGTCGGGGGGGGACTGAAGCTTTCTTT. This rearrangement joins TRBV29-1 to TRBJ1-1; D is perhaps TRBD1 (5 bases). Germline CDR1 SQVTM, CDR2 ANQGSEA. V lost 7 bases to trimming and J lost 5 bases, with 11 bases between them. The CDR3 covers 11 residues.

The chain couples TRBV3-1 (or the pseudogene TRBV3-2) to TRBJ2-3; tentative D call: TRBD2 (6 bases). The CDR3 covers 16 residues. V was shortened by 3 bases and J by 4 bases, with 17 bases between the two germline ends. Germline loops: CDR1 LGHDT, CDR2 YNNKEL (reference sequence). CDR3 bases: TGTGCCAGCAGCCACCGGCGGGGATTGTCCGCAGATACGCAGTATTTT. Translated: CASSHRRGLSADTQYF.

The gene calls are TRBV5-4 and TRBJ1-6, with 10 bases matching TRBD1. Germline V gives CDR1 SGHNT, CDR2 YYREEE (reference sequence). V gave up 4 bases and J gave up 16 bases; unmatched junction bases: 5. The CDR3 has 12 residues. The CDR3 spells CASSARDRGLHF. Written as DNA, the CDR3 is TGTGCCAGCAGCGCCCGGGACAGGGGTCTCCACTTT.

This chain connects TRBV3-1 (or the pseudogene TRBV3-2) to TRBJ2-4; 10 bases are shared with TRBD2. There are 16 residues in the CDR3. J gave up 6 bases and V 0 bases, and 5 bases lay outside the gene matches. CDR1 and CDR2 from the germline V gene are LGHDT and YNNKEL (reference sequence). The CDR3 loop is CASSQEAGGPLNIQYF. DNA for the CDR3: TGTGCCAGCAGCCAAGAAGCGGGGGGGCCTCTAAACATTCAGTACTTC.

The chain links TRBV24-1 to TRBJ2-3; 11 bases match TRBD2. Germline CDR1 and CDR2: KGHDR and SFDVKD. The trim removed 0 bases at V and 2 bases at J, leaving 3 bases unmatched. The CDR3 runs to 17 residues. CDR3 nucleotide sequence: TGTGCCACCAGTGATTTGGCTAGCGGGGGGATCACAGATACGCAGTATTTT. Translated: CATSDLASGGITDTQYF.

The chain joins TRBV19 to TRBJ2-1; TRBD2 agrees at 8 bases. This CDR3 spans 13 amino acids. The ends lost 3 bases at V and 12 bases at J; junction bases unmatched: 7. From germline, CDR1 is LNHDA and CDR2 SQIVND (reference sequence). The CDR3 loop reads CASSISGAYGQFF. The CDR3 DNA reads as TGTGCCAGTAGTATTAGCGGGGCCTACGGGCAGTTCTTC.

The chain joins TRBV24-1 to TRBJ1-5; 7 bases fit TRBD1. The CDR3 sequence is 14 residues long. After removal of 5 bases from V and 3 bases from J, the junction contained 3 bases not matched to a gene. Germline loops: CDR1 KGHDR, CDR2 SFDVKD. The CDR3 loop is CATSATGSNQPQHF. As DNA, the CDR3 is TGTGCCACCAGTGCGACAGGGTCCAATCAGCCCCAGCATTTT.

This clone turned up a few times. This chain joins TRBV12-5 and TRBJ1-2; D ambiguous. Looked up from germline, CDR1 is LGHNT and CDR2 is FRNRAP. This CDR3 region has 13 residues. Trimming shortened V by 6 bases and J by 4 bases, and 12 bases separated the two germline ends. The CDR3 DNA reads TGTGCTAGTGGAACAAACGAGGGCTATGGCTACACCTTC. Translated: CASGTNEGYGYTF.

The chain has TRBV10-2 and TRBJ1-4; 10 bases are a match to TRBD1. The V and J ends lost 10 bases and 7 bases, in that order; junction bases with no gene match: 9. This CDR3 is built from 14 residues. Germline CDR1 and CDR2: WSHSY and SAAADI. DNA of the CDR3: TGCGCCACCCTGGGGACAGGGGAAGTTGAAAAACTGTTTTTT. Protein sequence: CATLGTGEVEKLFF.

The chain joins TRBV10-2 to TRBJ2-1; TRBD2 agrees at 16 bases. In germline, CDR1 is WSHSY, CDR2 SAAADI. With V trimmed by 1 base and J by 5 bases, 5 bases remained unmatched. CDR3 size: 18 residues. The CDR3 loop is CASSEWGLAGGRHNEQFF. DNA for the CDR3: TGCGCCAGCAGTGAGTGGGGACTAGCGGGGGGGCGTCACAATGAGCAGTTCTTC.

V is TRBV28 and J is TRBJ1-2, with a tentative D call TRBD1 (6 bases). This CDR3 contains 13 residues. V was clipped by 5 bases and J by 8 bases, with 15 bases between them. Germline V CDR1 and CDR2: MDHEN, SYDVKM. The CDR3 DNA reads TGTGCCAGCAGTGAGGGGGGGGCGGAAGGCTACACCTTC. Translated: CASSEGGAEGYTF.

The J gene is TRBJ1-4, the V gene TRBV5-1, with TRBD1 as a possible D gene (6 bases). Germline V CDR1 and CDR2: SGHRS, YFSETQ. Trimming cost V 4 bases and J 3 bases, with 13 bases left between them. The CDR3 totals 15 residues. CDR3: CASSARTASNEKLFF. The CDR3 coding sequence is TGCGCCAGCAGCGCCAGGACAGCATCTAATGAAAAACTGTTTTTT.

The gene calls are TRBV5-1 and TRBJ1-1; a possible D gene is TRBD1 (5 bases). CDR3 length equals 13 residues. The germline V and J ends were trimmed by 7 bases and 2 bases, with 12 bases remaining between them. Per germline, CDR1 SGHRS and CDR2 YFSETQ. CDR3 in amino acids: CASSTDSNTEAFF. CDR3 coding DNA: TGCGCCAGCTCGACAGACAGCAACACTGAAGCTTTCTTT.

In nucleotides, the CDR3 is TGTGCCTGGAGTCCATCTGGCCGCCCCACCGCTTTCTTT. As protein: CAWSPSGRPTAFF. V usage is TRBV30 and J usage is TRBJ1-1; D not certain. Trimming pared 2 bases from V and 11 bases from J, leaving 18 bases between. This CDR3 contains 13 residues. Germline V CDR1 and CDR2: GTSNPN, SVGIG (reference sequence).

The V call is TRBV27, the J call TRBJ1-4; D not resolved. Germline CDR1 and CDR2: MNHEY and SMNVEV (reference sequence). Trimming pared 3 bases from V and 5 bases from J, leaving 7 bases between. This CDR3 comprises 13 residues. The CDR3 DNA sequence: TGTGCCAGCAGTTTCTTAGAGAATGAAAAACTGTTTTTT. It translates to CASSFLENEKLFF.

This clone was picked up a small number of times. CDR3 protein: CASSDGGANTEAFF. For the CDR3, the DNA is TGTGCCAGCAGTGACGGGGGGGCGAACACTGAAGCTTTCTTT. This sequence joins TRBV6-4 and TRBJ1-1; possible D gene TRBD1, 6 bases. This CDR3 has 14 amino acids. Between the trimmed V and J ends, which lost 2 bases and 1 base, there was a span of 8 bases. Germline values: CDR1 MRHNA, CDR2 SNTAGT.

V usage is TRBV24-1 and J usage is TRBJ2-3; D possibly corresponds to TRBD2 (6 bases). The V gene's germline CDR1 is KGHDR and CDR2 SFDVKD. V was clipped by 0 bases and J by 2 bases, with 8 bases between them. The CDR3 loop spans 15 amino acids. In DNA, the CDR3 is TGTGCCACCAGTGATTTGAGGGGACTCACAGATACGCAGTATTTT. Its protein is CATSDLRGLTDTQYF.